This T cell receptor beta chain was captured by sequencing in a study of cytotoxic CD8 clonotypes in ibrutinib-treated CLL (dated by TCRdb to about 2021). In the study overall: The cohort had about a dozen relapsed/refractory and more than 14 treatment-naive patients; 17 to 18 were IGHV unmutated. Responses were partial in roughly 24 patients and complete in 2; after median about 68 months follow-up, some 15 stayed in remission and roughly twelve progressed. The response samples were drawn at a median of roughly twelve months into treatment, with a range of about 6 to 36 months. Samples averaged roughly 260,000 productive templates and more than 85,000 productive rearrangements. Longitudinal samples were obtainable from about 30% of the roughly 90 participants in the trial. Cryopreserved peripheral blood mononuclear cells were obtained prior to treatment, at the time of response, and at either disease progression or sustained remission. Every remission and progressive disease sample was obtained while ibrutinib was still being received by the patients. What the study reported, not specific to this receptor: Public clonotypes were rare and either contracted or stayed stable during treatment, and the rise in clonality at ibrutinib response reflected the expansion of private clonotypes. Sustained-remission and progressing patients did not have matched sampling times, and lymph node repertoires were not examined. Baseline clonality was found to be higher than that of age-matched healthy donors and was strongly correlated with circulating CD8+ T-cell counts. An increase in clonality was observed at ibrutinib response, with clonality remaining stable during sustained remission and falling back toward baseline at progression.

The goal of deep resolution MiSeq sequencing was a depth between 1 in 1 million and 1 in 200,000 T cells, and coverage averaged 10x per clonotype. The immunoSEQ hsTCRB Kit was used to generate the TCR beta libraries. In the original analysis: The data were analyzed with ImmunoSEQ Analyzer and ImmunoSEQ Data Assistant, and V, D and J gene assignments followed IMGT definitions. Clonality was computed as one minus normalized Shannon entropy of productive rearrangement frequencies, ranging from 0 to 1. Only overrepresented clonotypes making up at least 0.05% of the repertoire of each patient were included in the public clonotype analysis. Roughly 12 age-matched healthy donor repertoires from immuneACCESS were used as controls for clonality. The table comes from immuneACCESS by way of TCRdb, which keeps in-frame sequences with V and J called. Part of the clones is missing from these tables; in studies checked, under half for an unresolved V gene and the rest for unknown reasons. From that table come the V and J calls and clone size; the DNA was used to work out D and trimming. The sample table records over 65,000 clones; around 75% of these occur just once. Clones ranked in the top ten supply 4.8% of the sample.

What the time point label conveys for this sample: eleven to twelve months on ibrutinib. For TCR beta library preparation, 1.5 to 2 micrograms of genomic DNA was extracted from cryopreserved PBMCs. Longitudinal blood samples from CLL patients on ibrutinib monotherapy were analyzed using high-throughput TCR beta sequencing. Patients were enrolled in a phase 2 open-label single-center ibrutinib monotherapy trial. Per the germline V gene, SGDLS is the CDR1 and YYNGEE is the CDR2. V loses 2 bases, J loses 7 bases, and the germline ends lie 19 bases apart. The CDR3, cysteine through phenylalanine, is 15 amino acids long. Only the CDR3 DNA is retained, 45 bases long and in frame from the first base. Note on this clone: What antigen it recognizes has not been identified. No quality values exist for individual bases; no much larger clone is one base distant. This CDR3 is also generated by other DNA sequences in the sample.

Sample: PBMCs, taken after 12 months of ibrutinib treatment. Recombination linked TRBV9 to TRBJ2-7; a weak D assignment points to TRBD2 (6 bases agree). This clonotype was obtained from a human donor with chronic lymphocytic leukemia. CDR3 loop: CASSVAPTSPGEQYF. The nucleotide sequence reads TGTGCCAGCAGCGTGGCTCCGACTAGTCCCGGGGAGCAGTACTTC.